What follows are 10 T cell receptor beta chains derived from one specimen sequenced in a study of identical twins. TCRdb independently ran MiXCR on the 5' RACE reads; one entry per CDR3 protein. The sample lists approximately 700,000 distinct CDR3 sequences, around 6% occurring once. The source material was naive T cells sorted from blood. The receptors were sampled from a man younger than 35 in good health.

V is TRBV5-1 and J is TRBJ1-4; 7 positions agree with TRBD1. This CDR3 has 15 amino acids. CDR1 is SGHRS and CDR2 is YFSETQ in the germline V gene. Trimming removed 4 bases from V and 4 bases from J; junction bases left unmatched: 7. In DNA form, the CDR3 reads TGCGCCAGCAGCCTAGACAGGGCCAATAATGAAAAACTGTTTTTT. Translation gives CASSLDRANNEKLFF.

This clonotype was seen only a few times. The V call is TRBV7-9, the J call TRBJ1-1, with 7 bases fitting TRBD1. Germline lookup yields CDR1 SEHNR and CDR2 FQNEAQ (reference sequence). The CDR3 is 12 amino acids. V was pared by 4 bases and J by 7 bases, with 3 bases of the junction left unmatched. The CDR3 loop reads CASSSGGDEAFF. The CDR3 nucleotides read TGTGCCAGCAGCTCAGGGGGAGATGAAGCTTTCTTT.

This clonotype appeared a few times. V usage is TRBV11-2 and J usage is TRBJ2-2; 10 positions match TRBD1. The CDR3 extends over 19 amino acids. Germline values: CDR1 SGHAT, CDR2 FQNNGV. V shed 5 bases and J 5 bases; nucleotides not matched to a gene: 17. Written as DNA, the CDR3 is TGTGCCAGCAGCCTACGAAGCTCCGGGACAGGGGAAGAAACCGGGGAGCTGTTTTTT. Translation: CASSLRSSGTGEETGELFF.

There are a few counts of this clonotype. J is TRBJ1-1 and V is TRBV30, with a possible D match to TRBD1 (5 bases). The CDR3 runs 14 residues. Germline V gene data show CDR1 as GTSNPN and CDR2 as SVGIG (reference sequence). Trimming shortened V by 5 bases and J by 5 bases, and 18 bases separated the two germline ends. CDR3 sequence reads: CAWGGGGLGTEAFF. In DNA form, the CDR3 reads TGTGCCTGGGGTGGGGGAGGCCTGGGGACTGAAGCTTTCTTT.

CDR3 loop: CASSPGLAGVPEQYF. For the CDR3, the DNA is TGTGCCAGCAGCCCGGGACTAGCGGGAGTGCCCGAGCAGTACTTC. The V gene is TRBV7-8, the J gene TRBJ2-7, with 14 bases aligning to TRBD2. This CDR3 has 15 amino acids. Germline lookup yields CDR1 SGHVS and CDR2 FQNEAQ. V shed 5 bases and J 6 bases; nucleotides not matched to a gene: 6.

This clonotype appeared many times. The CDR3 sequence is CASSGQGGEQYV. The CDR3 DNA reads TGTGCCAGCAGTGGACAGGGCGGCGAGCAGTACGTC. The V call is TRBV6-5, the J call TRBJ2-7; 8 bases line up with TRBD1. Germline CDR1 MNHEY, CDR2 SVGAGI. CDR3 length: 12 amino acids. V was clipped by 5 bases and J by 6 bases; unmatched bases: 3.

This clonotype was seen at least ten times. V is TRBV6-5 and J is TRBJ1-1, with unresolved D. The CDR3 is 12 residues long. Per germline, CDR1 MNHEY and CDR2 SVGAGI. The V and J ends lost 5 bases and 3 bases respectively, with 7 bases between them. The CDR3 sequence: CASSGGYTEAFF. The CDR3 region has the DNA TGTGCCAGCAGTGGCGGGTACACTGAAGCTTTCTTT.

This clonotype showed up just a few times. In nucleotides, the CDR3 is TGCGCCAGCAGCGCCTCGGGACAGGGAGGAAACATTCAGTACTTC. The encoded protein is CASSASGQGGNIQYF. The chain links TRBV5-1 to TRBJ2-4, with 9 nucleotides matching TRBD1. CDR3 length equals 15 residues. Germline CDR1 reads SGHRS; CDR2 reads YFSETQ. V dropped 4 bases and J dropped 6; count of bases not matched to a gene: 8. Looking up the rest from reference TRBV5-1 and TRBJ2-4 gives the full variable domain: KAGVTQTPRYLIKTRGQQVTLSCSPISGHRSVSWYQQTPGQGLQFLFEYFSETQRNKGNFPGRFSGRQFSNSRSEMNVSTLELGDSALYLCASSASGQGGNIQYFGAGTRLSVL.

The gene calls are TRBV3-1 and TRBJ2-7; TRBD2 matches at 12 bases. With 5 bases clipped from V and 3 bases from J, the junction kept 2 bases outside the gene matches. The CDR3 is 14 residues long. Germline V CDR1 and CDR2: LGHDT, YNNKEL (reference sequence). The CDR3 DNA sequence: TGTGCCAGCAGCAGGACTAGCGGGAACTACGAGCAGTACGTC. It is translated as CASSRTSGNYEQYV.

V usage is TRBV4-2 and J usage is TRBJ1-4, with a possible D match to TRBD1 (5 bases). Germline V gives CDR1 LGHNA, CDR2 YNFKEQ. The V end was cut by 2 bases, the J end by 7 bases, with 11 bases between. This CDR3 comprises 14 residues. CDR3: CASSQTRGGEKLFF. The CDR3 DNA reads TGTGCCAGCAGCCAAACCCGCGGGGGTGAAAAACTGTTTTTT.